These T cell receptor beta chains were read from a single sample in a study of blood T cell repertoires in COVID-19. Data came from immunoSEQ multiplex PCR; TCRdb stores just in-frame clones and leaves some out. The data contain about 250,000 clones, almost 85% of them seen just once; the ten biggest clones take up roughly 5.3%. The source material was peripheral blood. These receptors came from a man over 45 with active or convalescent COVID-19. Both conserved end residues are part of each CDR3. The D gene is left open where the match is weak. Expanded clones get a size class; other rows say once, few or many, or leave the size out.

d_gene: TRBD2; j_gene: TRBJ2-7; v_gene: TRBV5-1; abundance: NA; CDR3nt: TGCGCCAGCAGCTTGGTAGCGGGGAGCTACGAGCAGTACTTC; CDR3aa: CASSLVAGSYEQYF
d_gene: TRBD2; j_gene: TRBJ2-1; v_gene: TRBV27; abundance: NA; CDR3nt: TGTGCCAGCAGCCCAGCGGGAAGCGGGTACAATGAGCAGTTCTTC; CDR3aa: CASSPAGSGYNEQFF
d_gene: NA; j_gene: TRBJ2-3; v_gene: TRBV2; abundance: NA; CDR3nt: TGTGCCAGCAGTGAGGGGATGACAGAATACACAGATACGCAGTATTTT; CDR3aa: CASSEGMTEYTDTQYF
d_gene: TRBD2; j_gene: TRBJ2-3; v_gene: TRBV7-3; abundance: NA; CDR3nt: TGTGCCAGCAGCTTAAGACTAGCGGGTCCCACAGATACGCAGTATTTT; CDR3aa: CASSLRLAGPTDTQYF
d_gene: NA; j_gene: TRBJ2-3; v_gene: TRBV4-1; abundance: NA; CDR3nt: TGCGCCAGCAGCCGGACTACCACAGATACGCAGTATTTT; CDR3aa: CASSRTTTDTQYF
d_gene: TRBD2; j_gene: TRBJ2-7; v_gene: TRBV19; abundance: NA; CDR3nt: TGTGCCAGTAGTATAGCGACTAGCGGAACGTACCCCTACGAGCAGTACTTC; CDR3aa: CASSIATSGTYPYEQYF
d_gene: NA; j_gene: TRBJ2-1; v_gene: TRBV10-3; abundance: NA; CDR3nt: TGTGCCATCAGTGGGCAGACACCAAGCTCCTACAATGAGCAGTTCTTC; CDR3aa: CAISGQTPSSYNEQFF
d_gene: NA; j_gene: TRBJ2-5; v_gene: TRBV7-2; abundance: NA; CDR3nt: TGTGCCAGCAGCCCCGATGGCGGAGAGACCCAGTACTTC; CDR3aa: CASSPDGGETQYF
d_gene: TRBD1; j_gene: TRBJ1-1; v_gene: TRBV3-1/TRBV3-2; abundance: many; CDR3nt: TGTGCCAGCAGCCCACGAAGTCAGGGGGCCATGAACACTGAAGCTTTCTTT; CDR3aa: CASSPRSQGAMNTEAFF
d_gene: NA; j_gene: TRBJ1-5; v_gene: TRBV7-2; abundance: NA; CDR3nt: TGTGCCAGCAGCCTCAGTCCTAGCAATCAGCCCCAGCATTTT; CDR3aa: CASSLSPSNQPQHF
d_gene: NA; j_gene: TRBJ1-1; v_gene: TRBV25-1; abundance: NA; CDR3nt: TGTGCCAGCAGTGAAGGAGGGTCGCAGGGACTGAACACTGAAGCTTTCTTT; CDR3aa: CASSEGGSQGLNTEAFF
d_gene: NA; j_gene: TRBJ2-2; v_gene: TRBV5-1; abundance: NA; CDR3nt: TGCGCCAGCAGCTTGGCCGGGGGACAGATGAACACCGGGGAGCTGTTTTTT; CDR3aa: CASSLAGGQMNTGELFF
d_gene: NA; j_gene: TRBJ1-2; v_gene: TRBV5-1; abundance: NA; CDR3nt: TGCGCCAGCAGCTTGGCCGGCGGTCTCTATGGCTACACCTTC; CDR3aa: CASSLAGGLYGYTF
d_gene: NA; j_gene: TRBJ2-5; v_gene: TRBV5-1; abundance: NA; CDR3nt: TGCGCCAGCAGCTTGAATGTGGGAGGAGAGACCCAGTACTTC; CDR3aa: CASSLNVGGETQYF
d_gene: TRBD1; j_gene: TRBJ1-1; v_gene: TRBV10-3; abundance: NA; CDR3nt: TGTGCCATCAGGACAGGGGAGGGAGGAACTGAAGCTTTCTTT; CDR3aa: CAIRTGEGGTEAFF
d_gene: NA; j_gene: TRBJ1-5; v_gene: TRBV19; abundance: NA; CDR3nt: TGTGCCAGTAGTATAGTGCCAGGGGTTCATAATCAGCCCCAGCATTTT; CDR3aa: CASSIVPGVHNQPQHF
d_gene: TRBD2; j_gene: TRBJ2-7; v_gene: TRBV7-9; abundance: NA; CDR3nt: TGTGCCGTCCCCGGGAGGGCCTACGAGCAGTACTTC; CDR3aa: CAVPGRAYEQYF
d_gene: NA; j_gene: TRBJ1-1; v_gene: TRBV19; abundance: NA; CDR3nt: TGTGCCAGTACGATCTGGGGCAACACTGAAGCTTTCTTT; CDR3aa: CASTIWGNTEAFF
d_gene: TRBD1; j_gene: TRBJ1-5; v_gene: TRBV27; abundance: NA; CDR3nt: TGTGCCAGCAGGGGGTACGGGACAGGGGATCAGCCCCAGCATTTT; CDR3aa: CASRGYGTGDQPQHF
d_gene: TRBD2; j_gene: TRBJ2-3; v_gene: TRBV15; abundance: once; CDR3nt: TGTGCCACCAGCAAGGCTAGCGGGTATGATACGCAGTATTTT; CDR3aa: CATSKASGYDTQYF
d_gene: NA; j_gene: TRBJ2-7; v_gene: TRBV28; abundance: NA; CDR3nt: TGTGCCAGCAGTTTCCCTCCCGTCTACGAGCAGTACTTC; CDR3aa: CASSFPPVYEQYF
d_gene: NA; j_gene: TRBJ1-4; v_gene: TRBV3-1/TRBV3-2; abundance: once; CDR3nt: TGTGCCAGCAGCCAAGATATAGGCAGGGTGAATGAAAAACTGTTTTTT; CDR3aa: CASSQDIGRVNEKLFF
d_gene: TRBD2; j_gene: TRBJ2-2; v_gene: TRBV6-6; abundance: NA; CDR3nt: TGTGCCAGCAGCCAGACTAGCGGGGCCGGGGAGCTGTTTTTT; CDR3aa: CASSQTSGAGELFF
d_gene: NA; j_gene: TRBJ1-2; v_gene: TRBV7-2; abundance: NA; CDR3nt: TGTGCCAGCAGCTTAGCCCGGAGGAACTATGGCTACACCTTC; CDR3aa: CASSLARRNYGYTF
d_gene: NA; j_gene: TRBJ1-6; v_gene: TRBV7-9; abundance: NA; CDR3nt: TGTGCCAGCAGCTTGACCGGCAGGAATTCACCCCTCCACTTT; CDR3aa: CASSLTGRNSPLHF
d_gene: TRBD1; j_gene: TRBJ1-1; v_gene: TRBV6-5; abundance: NA; CDR3nt: TGTGCCAGCAGTTCTCTCGCCTTAATTGGGGACAGTGAAGCTTTCTTT; CDR3aa: CASSSLALIGDSEAFF
d_gene: TRBD1; j_gene: TRBJ1-4; v_gene: TRBV7-6; abundance: NA; CDR3nt: TGTGCCAGCAGCTTAAGGGGACAGGGGGCCATAACCATAAGAAAAACTGCCAAGGGGTTTTTT; CDR3aa: CASSLRGQGAITIRKTAKGFF